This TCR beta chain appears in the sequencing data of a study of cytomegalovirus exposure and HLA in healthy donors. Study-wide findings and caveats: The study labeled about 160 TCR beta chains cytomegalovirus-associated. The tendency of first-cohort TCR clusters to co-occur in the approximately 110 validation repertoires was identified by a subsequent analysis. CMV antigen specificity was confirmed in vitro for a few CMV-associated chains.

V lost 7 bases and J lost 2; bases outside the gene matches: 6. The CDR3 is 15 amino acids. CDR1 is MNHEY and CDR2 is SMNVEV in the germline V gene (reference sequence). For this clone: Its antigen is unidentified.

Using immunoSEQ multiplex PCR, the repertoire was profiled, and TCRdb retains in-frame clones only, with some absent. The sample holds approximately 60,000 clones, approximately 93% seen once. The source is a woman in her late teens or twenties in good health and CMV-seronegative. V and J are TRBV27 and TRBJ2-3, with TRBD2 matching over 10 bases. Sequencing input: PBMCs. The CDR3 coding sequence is TGTGCCAGCAATTTTGGACTAGCGGCCACAGATACGCAGTATTTT. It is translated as CASNFGLAATDTQYF.